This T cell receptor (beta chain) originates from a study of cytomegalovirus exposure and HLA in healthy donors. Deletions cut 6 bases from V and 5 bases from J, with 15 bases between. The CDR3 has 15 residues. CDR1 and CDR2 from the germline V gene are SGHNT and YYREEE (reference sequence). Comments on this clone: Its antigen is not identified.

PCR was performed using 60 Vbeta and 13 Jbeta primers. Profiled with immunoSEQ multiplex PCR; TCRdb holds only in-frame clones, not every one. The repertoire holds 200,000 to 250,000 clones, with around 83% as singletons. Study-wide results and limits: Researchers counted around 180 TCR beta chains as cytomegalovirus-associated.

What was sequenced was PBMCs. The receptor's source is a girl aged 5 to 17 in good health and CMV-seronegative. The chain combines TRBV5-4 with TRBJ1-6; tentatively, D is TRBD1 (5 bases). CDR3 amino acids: CASTLWGGDNSPLHF. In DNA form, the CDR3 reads TGTGCCAGCACCCTCTGGGGGGGGGATAATTCACCCCTCCACTTT.